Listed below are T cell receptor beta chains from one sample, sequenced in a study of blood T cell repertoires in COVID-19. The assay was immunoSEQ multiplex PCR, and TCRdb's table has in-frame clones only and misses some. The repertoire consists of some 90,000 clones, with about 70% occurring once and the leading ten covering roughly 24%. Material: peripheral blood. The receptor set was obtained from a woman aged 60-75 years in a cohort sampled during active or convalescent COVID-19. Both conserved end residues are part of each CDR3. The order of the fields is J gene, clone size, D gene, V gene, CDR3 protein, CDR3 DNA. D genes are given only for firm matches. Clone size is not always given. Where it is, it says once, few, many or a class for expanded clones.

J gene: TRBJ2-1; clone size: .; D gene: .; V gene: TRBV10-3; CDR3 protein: CAISTEINEQFF; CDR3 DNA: TGTGCCATCAGCACAGAGATCAATGAGCAGTTCTTC
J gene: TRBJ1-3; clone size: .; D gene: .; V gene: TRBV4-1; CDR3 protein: CASSQDVGTRIFSGNTIYF; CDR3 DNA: TGCGCCAGCAGCCAAGATGTAGGGACAAGGATTTTCTCTGGAAACACCATATATTTT
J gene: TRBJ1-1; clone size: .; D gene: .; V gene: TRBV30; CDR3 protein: CAWARGTEAFF; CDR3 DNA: TGTGCCTGGGCAAGAGGCACTGAAGCTTTCTTT
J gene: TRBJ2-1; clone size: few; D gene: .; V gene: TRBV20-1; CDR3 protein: CSASSWGAYNEQFF; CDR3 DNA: TGCAGTGCTAGTTCTTGGGGGGCCTACAATGAGCAGTTCTTC
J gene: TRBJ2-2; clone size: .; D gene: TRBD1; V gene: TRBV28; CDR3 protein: CASSFFPGQLIGELFF; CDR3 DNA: TGTGCCAGCAGTTTTTTCCCGGGACAGCTTATCGGGGAGCTGTTTTTT
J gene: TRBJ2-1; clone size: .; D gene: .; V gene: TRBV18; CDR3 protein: CASSPPSLAFNEQFF; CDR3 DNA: TGTGCCAGCTCACCACCGTCACTAGCATTCAATGAGCAGTTCTTC
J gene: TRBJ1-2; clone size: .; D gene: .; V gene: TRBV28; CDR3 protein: CASSSNYGYTF; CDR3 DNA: TGTGCCAGCTCGAGTAACTATGGCTACACCTTC
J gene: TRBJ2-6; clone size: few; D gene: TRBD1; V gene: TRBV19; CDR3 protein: CASSIGSGQGVTGVLTF; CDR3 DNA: TGTGCCAGTAGTATAGGGTCGGGACAGGGTGTCACCGGCGTCCTGACTTTC
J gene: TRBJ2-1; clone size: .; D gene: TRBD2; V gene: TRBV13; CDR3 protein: CASSFRTSFSYNEQFF; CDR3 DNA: TGTGCCAGCAGCTTCCGGACTAGTTTCTCCTACAATGAGCAGTTCTTC
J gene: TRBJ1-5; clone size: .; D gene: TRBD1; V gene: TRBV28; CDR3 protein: CASRLQGAQPQHF; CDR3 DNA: TGTGCCAGCAGGCTGCAGGGGGCTCAGCCCCAGCATTTT
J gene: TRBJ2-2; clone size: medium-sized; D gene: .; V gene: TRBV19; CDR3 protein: CASSIWAGVNNRGSNTGELFF; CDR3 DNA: TGTGCCAGTAGTATCTGGGCAGGGGTTAACAATAGGGGTTCGAACACCGGGGAGCTGTTTTTT
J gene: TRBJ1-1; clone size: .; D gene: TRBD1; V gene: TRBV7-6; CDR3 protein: CASSQGENTEAFF; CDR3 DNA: TGTGCCAGCTCCCAGGGGGAAAACACTGAAGCTTTCTTT
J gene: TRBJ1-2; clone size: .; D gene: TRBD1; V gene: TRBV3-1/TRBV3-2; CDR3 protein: CASRQGGSGYTF; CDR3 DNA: TGTGCCAGCCGACAGGGGGGTTCTGGCTACACCTTC
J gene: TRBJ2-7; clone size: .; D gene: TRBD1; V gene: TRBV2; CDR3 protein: CASSEMSGQGTEKYF; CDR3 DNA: TGTGCCAGCAGTGAAATGTCAGGACAGGGGACTGAAAAGTACTTC
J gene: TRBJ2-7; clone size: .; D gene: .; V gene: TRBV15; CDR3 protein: CATSRANGGSYEQYF; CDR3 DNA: TGTGCCACCAGCAGAGCAAACGGGGGCTCCTACGAGCAGTACTTC
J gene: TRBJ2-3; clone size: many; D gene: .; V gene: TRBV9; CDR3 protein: CASSLGGGADTQYF; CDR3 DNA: TGTGCCAGCAGCCTTGGAGGGGGCGCAGATACGCAGTATTTT
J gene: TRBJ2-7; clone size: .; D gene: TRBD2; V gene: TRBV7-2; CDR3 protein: CASSSGPGTSGYEQYF; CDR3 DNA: TGTGCCAGCAGCTCTGGACCCGGGACTAGCGGCTACGAGCAGTACTTC
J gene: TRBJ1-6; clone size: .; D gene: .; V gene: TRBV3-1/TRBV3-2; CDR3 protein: CASSQDPGAGSPLHF; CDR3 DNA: TGTGCCAGCAGCCAAGATCCAGGGGCAGGTTCACCCCTCCACTTT
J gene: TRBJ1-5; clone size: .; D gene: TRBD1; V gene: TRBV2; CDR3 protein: CASQGQGGNQPQHF; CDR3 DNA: TGTGCCAGCCAGGGACAGGGAGGCAATCAGCCCCAGCATTTT
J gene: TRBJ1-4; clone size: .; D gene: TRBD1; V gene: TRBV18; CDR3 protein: CASSQKGTGGFATNEKLFF; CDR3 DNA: TGTGCCAGCTCACAAAAAGGGACAGGGGGCTTTGCAACTAATGAAAAACTGTTTTTT
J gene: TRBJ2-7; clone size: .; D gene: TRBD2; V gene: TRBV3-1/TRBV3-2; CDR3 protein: CASSPTSGGTYEQYF; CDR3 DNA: TGTGCCAGCAGCCCCACTAGCGGGGGGACCTACGAGCAGTACTTC
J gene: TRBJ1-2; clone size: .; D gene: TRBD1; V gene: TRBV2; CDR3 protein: CASSDSTGRRYGYTF; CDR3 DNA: TGTGCCAGCAGTGATTCGACAGGGCGACGGTATGGCTACACCTTC
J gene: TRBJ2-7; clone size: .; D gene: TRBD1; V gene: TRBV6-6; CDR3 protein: CASQRQGAPISYEQYF; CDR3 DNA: TGTGCCAGCCAAAGACAGGGGGCCCCTATATCCTACGAGCAGTACTTC
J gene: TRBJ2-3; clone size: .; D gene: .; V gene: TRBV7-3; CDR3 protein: CAGSLRLASDTQYF; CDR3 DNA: TGTGCCGGCAGCTTAAGATTAGCATCAGATACGCAGTATTTT
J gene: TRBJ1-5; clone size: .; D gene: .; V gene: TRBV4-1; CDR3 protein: CASSQDKGNVHQPQHF; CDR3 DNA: TGCGCCAGCAGCCAAGATAAGGGGAATGTCCATCAGCCCCAGCATTTT
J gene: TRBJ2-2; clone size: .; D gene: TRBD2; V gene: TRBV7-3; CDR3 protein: CASSLMAGDTGELFF; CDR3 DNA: TGTGCCAGCAGCTTAATGGCGGGAGACACCGGGGAGCTGTTTTTT
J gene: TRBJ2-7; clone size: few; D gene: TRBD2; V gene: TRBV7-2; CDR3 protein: CASSPIGTSGGAEQYF; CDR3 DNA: TGTGCCAGCAGCCCCATCGGGACTAGCGGGGGGGCCGAGCAGTACTTC
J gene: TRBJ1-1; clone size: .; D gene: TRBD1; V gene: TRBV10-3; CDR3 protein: CATETGLNTEAFF; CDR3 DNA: TGTGCCACAGAGACAGGGCTGAACACTGAAGCTTTCTTT
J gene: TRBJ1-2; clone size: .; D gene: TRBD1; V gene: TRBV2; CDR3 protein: CASSAQGVAGYTF; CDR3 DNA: TGTGCCAGCAGTGCCCAGGGGGTTGCTGGCTACACCTTC
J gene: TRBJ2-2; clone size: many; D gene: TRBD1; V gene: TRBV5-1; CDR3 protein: CASSPTQGVKTGELFF; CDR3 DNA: TGCGCCAGCAGCCCCACCCAGGGGGTCAAAACCGGGGAGCTGTTTTTT
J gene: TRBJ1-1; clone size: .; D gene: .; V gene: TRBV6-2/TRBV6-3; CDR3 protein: CASTPTGTRNTEAFF; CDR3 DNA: TGTGCCAGCACCCCTACAGGGACGAGGAACACTGAAGCTTTCTTT
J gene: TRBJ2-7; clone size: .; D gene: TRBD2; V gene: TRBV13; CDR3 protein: CASSLVGGGPYEQYF; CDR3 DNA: TGTGCCAGCAGCTTAGTCGGGGGGGGACCCTACGAGCAGTACTTC
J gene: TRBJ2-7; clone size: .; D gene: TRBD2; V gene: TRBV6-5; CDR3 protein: CASSNVLAGAPLYF; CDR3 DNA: TGTGCCAGCAGCAACGTACTAGCGGGGGCCCCTTTATACTTC
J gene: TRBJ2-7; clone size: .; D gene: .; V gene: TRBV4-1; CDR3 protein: CASSSRDTLYEQYF; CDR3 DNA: TGCGCCAGCAGCTCCCGGGACACCCTATACGAGCAGTACTTC
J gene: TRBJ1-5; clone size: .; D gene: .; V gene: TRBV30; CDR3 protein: CAWSVGPGNQPQHF; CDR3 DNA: TGTGCCTGGAGTGTGGGGCCTGGCAATCAGCCCCAGCATTTT
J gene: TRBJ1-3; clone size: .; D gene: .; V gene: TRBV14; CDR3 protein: CASSQERGWPGNTIYF; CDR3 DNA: TGTGCCAGCAGCCAAGAGCGGGGTTGGCCTGGAAACACCATATATTTT
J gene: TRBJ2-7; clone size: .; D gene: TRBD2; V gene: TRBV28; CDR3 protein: CASVSGVGEQYF; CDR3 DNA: TGTGCCAGCGTGAGCGGGGTTGGAGAGCAGTACTTC
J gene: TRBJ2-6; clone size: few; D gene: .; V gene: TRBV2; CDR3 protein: CAISAGVSGANVLTF; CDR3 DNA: TGTGCCATCTCCGCCGGGGTATCTGGGGCCAACGTCCTGACTTTC
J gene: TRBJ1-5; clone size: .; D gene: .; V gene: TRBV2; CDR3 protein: CASSEWGRDQPQHF; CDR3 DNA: TGTGCCAGCAGTGAGTGGGGGAGGGATCAGCCCCAGCATTTT
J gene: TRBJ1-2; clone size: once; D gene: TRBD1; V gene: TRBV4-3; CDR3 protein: CASSRGTGGSNYGYTF; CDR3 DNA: TGCGCCAGCAGCCGCGGGACAGGGGGTTCTAACTATGGCTACACCTTC
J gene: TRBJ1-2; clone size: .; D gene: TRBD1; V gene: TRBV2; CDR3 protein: CASIQDRAYGYTF; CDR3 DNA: TGTGCCAGCATCCAGGACAGGGCCTATGGCTACACCTTC